This T cell receptor beta chain comes out of a study of blood T cell repertoires in COVID-19. Study summary: PBMCs, B-cell-depleted T cells, or T cells provided the cDNA or gDNA that made up the material.

Participants' own reports of clinical history determined their cohort assignment. CDR3 length: 13 amino acids. V lost 6 bases, J lost 12 bases, and 13 bases stayed unmatched. CDR1 and CDR2 from the germline V gene are GTSNPN and SVGIG (reference sequence). Some clones are missing from TCRdb's copy, which holds only in-frame ones; the method was immunoSEQ multiplex PCR. The sample has roughly 360,000 clones; roughly 87% are singletons. This receptor was identified in a woman aged 50 to 60 who had recovered from COVID-19. The sample was PBMCs or T cells enriched from blood (not recorded which). V gene TRBV30 combines with J gene TRBJ1-2; TRBD1 agrees at 10 bases. The CDR3 nucleotides read TGTGCCTGCCGGGACAGGGGATCCCTTGTGGACACCTTC. This codes for CACRDRGSLVDTF.